The 2 T cell receptor beta chains listed next were all sequenced from one sample in a study of T-cell memory formation after mild COVID-19. TCRdb used MiXCR to reprocess the 5' RACE reads, holding one entry per CDR3 protein. The sample consists of hundreds of thousands of distinct CDR3 sequences, under 20% of them appearing once. Material for sequencing was PBMCs or a T cell subset sorted from them (not recorded which). Receptor source: a man aged 18-30 years who had mild COVID-19 (a few samples of this study predate the infection). Cell type and time point are not known.

The CDR3 reads CASSLYYEQYV. CDR3 DNA sequence: TGTGCCAGCAGCTTATATTACGAGCAGTACGTC. This chain uses TRBV11-2 with TRBJ2-7; D unclear. The V and J ends lost 2 bases and 4 bases respectively, with 3 bases between them. Looked up from germline, CDR1 is SGHAT and CDR2 is FQNNGV. The CDR3 is 11 residues long.

This clonotype showed up just a few times. The J gene is TRBJ1-2, the V gene TRBV6-5, with D possibly being TRBD1 (5 bases). The CDR3 covers 15 residues. In germline, CDR1 is MNHEY, CDR2 SVGAGI. Between the trimmed V and J ends, which lost 11 bases and 0 bases, there was a span of 19 bases. This chain's CDR3 is CAARTQGRANYGYTF. The CDR3 nucleotides are TGTGCCGCCCGAACCCAGGGTCGAGCTAACTATGGCTACACCTTC.